The rows below give T cell receptor beta chains drawn from one sample of a study of blood T cell repertoires in COVID-19. Here immunoSEQ multiplex PCR was the method, and the copy in TCRdb shows in-frame clones only, minus some. The sample shows about 160,000 clones, more than 60% of them seen only once. Sample: peripheral blood. The origin of the receptors is a man aged 60 to 75 with acute or convalescent COVID-19. Both conserved end residues are part of each CDR3. A D gene is named only where the DNA matches it firmly. Size is omitted from some rows. Given values are once, few, many or a class for expanded clones.

J gene	V gene	D gene	clone size	CDR3 protein	CDR3 DNA
TRBJ1-4	TRBV5-5	TRBD1	NA	CASSSTGGIEKLFF	TGTGCCAGCAGCTCAACAGGGGGCATTGAAAAACTGTTTTTT
TRBJ1-1	TRBV9	NA	once	CASSTTGNTEAFF	TGTGCCAGCAGCACAACGGGGAACACTGAAGCTTTCTTT
TRBJ1-3	TRBV19	NA	few	CAVRGNTIYF	TGTGCCGTTAGGGGCAACACCATATATTTT
TRBJ1-2	TRBV6-2/TRBV6-3	NA	NA	CASSYSGARGYTF	TGTGCCAGCAGTTACTCGGGGGCTCGGGGCTACACCTTC
TRBJ1-5	TRBV4-1	TRBD1	few	CASRQDQGQGNQPQHF	TGCGCCAGCAGACAAGATCAGGGACAGGGCAATCAGCCCCAGCATTTT
TRBJ2-2	TRBV11-2	NA	NA	CASSLYTGHTGELFF	TGTGCCAGCAGCTTATACACAGGTCACACCGGGGAGCTGTTTTTT
TRBJ1-5	TRBV14	NA	NA	CASSAGRHQPQHF	TGTGCCAGCAGCGCAGGGAGGCATCAGCCCCAGCATTTT
TRBJ2-1	TRBV6-5	NA	NA	CASSYSSQAVYNEQFF	TGTGCCAGCAGTTACTCGTCCCAAGCCGTCTACAATGAGCAGTTCTTC
TRBJ2-7	TRBV7-8	NA	NA	CASSQLRVNPYEQYF	TGTGCCAGCAGTCAGTTACGGGTGAATCCCTACGAGCAGTACTTC
TRBJ2-7	TRBV11-3	TRBD1	few	CASSLSPGTGVDEQYF	TGTGCCAGCAGCTTATCCCCCGGGACAGGGGTCGACGAGCAGTACTTC
TRBJ1-3	TRBV30	NA	NA	CAWSVSGNTIYF	TGTGCCTGGAGCGTCTCTGGAAACACCATATATTTT
TRBJ1-5	TRBV19	NA	once	CASSIVLGDQPQHF	TGTGCCAGTAGTATAGTTCTGGGAGACCAGCCCCAGCATTTT
TRBJ1-5	TRBV30	TRBD1	NA	CAWSSGTAENQPQHF	TGTGCCTGGAGTTCGGGGACAGCTGAAAATCAGCCCCAGCATTTT
TRBJ1-3	TRBV11-2	NA	NA	CASSLEGVSGNTIYF	TGTGCCAGCAGCTTAGAAGGGGTCTCTGGAAACACCATATATTTT
TRBJ2-3	TRBV2	NA	NA	CASSERSESEDF	TGTGCCAGCAGTGAACGCAGTGAAAGCGAGGATTTT
TRBJ2-7	TRBV6-2/TRBV6-3	TRBD1	NA	CASSARDRDLPDEQYF	TGTGCCAGCAGTGCCCGGGACAGGGATCTTCCCGACGAGCAGTACTTC
TRBJ2-7	TRBV7-3	TRBD1	NA	CASSPGQGAYEQYF	TGTGCCAGCAGCCCTGGACAGGGGGCATACGAGCAGTACTTC
TRBJ2-7	TRBV25-1	NA	NA	CASSDQYEQYF	TGTGCCAGCAGTGATCAGTACGAGCAGTACTTC
TRBJ2-6	TRBV19	NA	NA	CASRWRVSGANVLTF	TGTGCCAGTAGATGGAGGGTCTCTGGGGCCAACGTCCTGACTTTC
TRBJ1-1	TRBV6-5	NA	NA	CASSYSTSTEAFF	TGTGCCAGCAGTTACTCGACTAGCACTGAAGCTTTCTTT
TRBJ1-1	TRBV30	TRBD1	NA	CAWSDGQGLLNTEAFF	TGTGCCTGGAGCGATGGACAGGGTTTGTTGAACACTGAAGCTTTCTTT
TRBJ2-5	TRBV28	NA	NA	CASSWLGEVQETQYF	TGTGCCAGCAGCTGGCTCGGGGAGGTCCAAGAGACCCAGTACTTC
TRBJ1-2	TRBV5-4	TRBD1	NA	CASSLEGLTGPYGYTF	TGTGCCAGCAGCTTAGAGGGCTTGACAGGGCCGTATGGCTACACCTTC
TRBJ1-1	TRBV19	NA	NA	CASSTRQRNTEAFF	TGTGCCAGTAGTACCAGACAGAGGAACACTGAAGCTTTCTTT
TRBJ2-5	TRBV5-6	TRBD2	NA	CASSTLGGGKEETQYF	TGTGCCAGCAGCACACTGGGCGGGGGAAAAGAGGAGACCCAGTACTTC
TRBJ1-1	TRBV30	NA	NA	CAWSVVDSNTEAFF	TGTGCCTGGAGTGTGGTAGACAGCAACACTGAAGCTTTCTTT
TRBJ2-2	TRBV12-3/TRBV12-4	NA	NA	CASSRDYTGELFF	TGTGCCAGCAGTCGGGACTACACCGGGGAGCTGTTTTTT
TRBJ1-5	TRBV15	NA	NA	CATSRDRARNQPQHF	TGTGCCACCAGCAGAGACAGGGCCCGCAATCAGCCCCAGCATTTT
TRBJ1-1	TRBV29-1	NA	NA	CSVARVVENTEAFF	TGCAGCGTAGCCCGAGTTGTAGAGAACACTGAAGCTTTCTTT
TRBJ2-5	TRBV30	TRBD2	NA	CAWSILSGLAGGSPRGETQYF	TGTGCCTGGAGTATTCTATCGGGACTAGCGGGGGGGTCACCCCGGGGAGAGACCCAGTACTTC
TRBJ1-1	TRBV29-1	NA	NA	CSVIGQYITEAFF	TGCAGCGTGATCGGACAGTATATCACTGAAGCTTTCTTT
TRBJ1-2	TRBV11-2	TRBD1	NA	CASSDREFGYTF	TGTGCCAGCAGCGACAGGGAATTTGGCTACACCTTC
TRBJ2-3	TRBV2	TRBD2	NA	CASRDLAGGGDTQYF	TGTGCCAGCAGGGATCTAGCGGGGGGAGGAGATACGCAGTATTTT
TRBJ2-1	TRBV7-3	TRBD1	NA	CASSLKDRGAHREQFF	TGTGCCAGCAGCTTAAAGGACAGGGGGGCCCATCGGGAGCAGTTCTTC
TRBJ1-5	TRBV5-1	TRBD1	NA	CASSLGTGGQPQHF	TGCGCCAGCAGCTTGGGGACAGGGGGTCAGCCCCAGCATTTT
TRBJ1-2	TRBV6-6	NA	few	CASSFPQGPYGYTF	TGTGCCAGCAGTTTCCCCCAGGGCCCCTATGGCTACACCTTC
TRBJ2-7	TRBV19	NA	NA	CASSITPGLQNEQYF	TGTGCCAGTAGTATAACCCCGGGACTCCAAAACGAGCAGTACTTC
TRBJ1-4	TRBV11-2	NA	NA	CASSLDDSSNEKLFF	TGTGCCAGCAGCTTAGATGACAGCTCTAATGAAAAACTGTTTTTT
TRBJ2-7	TRBV7-6	NA	once	CASSLGHGGSYEQYF	TGTGCCAGCAGCTTAGGACACGGGGGCTCCTACGAGCAGTACTTC
TRBJ1-4	TRBV5-5	NA	NA	CASSFWHYNEKLFF	TGTGCCAGCAGCTTCTGGCACTATAATGAAAAACTGTTTTTT
TRBJ1-3	TRBV30	NA	NA	CAWSVFRGIYF	TGTGCCTGGAGTGTTTTCCGAGGCATATATTTT
TRBJ2-1	TRBV4-1	TRBD2	NA	CASSQDILAGGFGFF	TGCGCCAGCAGCCAAGATATTCTAGCGGGGGGCTTTGGGTTCTTC
TRBJ2-1	TRBV6-2/TRBV6-3	NA	NA	CASSYTTTGPNEQFF	TGTGCCAGCAGTTACACTACGACAGGTCCCAATGAGCAGTTCTTC
TRBJ2-5	TRBV4-3	NA	NA	CASSQEYAGTETQYF	TGCGCCAGCAGCCAAGAATACGCGGGGACGGAGACCCAGTACTTC
TRBJ2-5	TRBV6-5	NA	NA	CASSYSEETQYF	TGTGCCAGCAGTTATTCGGAAGAGACCCAGTACTTC
TRBJ1-5	TRBV2	NA	few	CASSEIGGHQPQHF	TGTGCCAGCAGTGAAATAGGGGGACATCAGCCCCAGCATTTT
TRBJ2-5	TRBV5-4	TRBD1	NA	CASSLGTAQETQYF	TGTGCCAGCAGCCTCGGGACAGCTCAAGAGACCCAGTACTTC
TRBJ2-2	TRBV9	NA	NA	CASSVAGGSTGELFF	TGTGCCAGCAGCGTAGCCGGGGGTTCCACCGGGGAGCTGTTTTTT
TRBJ2-5	TRBV2	TRBD1	NA	CASREDRGGGGAQYF	TGTGCCAGCAGAGAAGACAGGGGGGGAGGAGGGGCCCAGTACTTC
TRBJ1-1	TRBV30	NA	NA	CAWSPKDRGNTEAFF	TGTGCCTGGAGTCCTAAGGACCGGGGGAACACTGAAGCTTTCTTT
TRBJ2-7	TRBV21-1	NA	NA	CASSSRRGTEVSYEQYF	TGTGCCAGCAGCTCCCGCAGAGGGACAGAAGTCTCCTACGAGCAGTACTTC